One and the same sample provided the 32 T cell receptor beta chains below, sequenced in a study of radiotherapy plus CTLA-4 blockade in lung cancer. TCRdb's copy holds only in-frame clones and misses some; the assay was immunoSEQ multiplex PCR. The repertoire holds 52,000 or so clones, with approximately 82% as singletons. The sample in question was peripheral blood, obtained from a patient treated with radiotherapy plus ipilimumab. The receptors derive from a human donor with non-small cell lung cancer whose response to radiotherapy plus ipilimumab could not be evaluated.

In regard to this clone: In the same sample, other DNA sequences code for this CDR3. This sequence joins TRBV6-5 and TRBJ1-1, with D unclear. Germline-derived CDR1 and CDR2 are MNHEY and SVGAGI. Trimming pared 6 bases from V and 7 bases from J, leaving 12 bases between. The CDR3 consists of 12 residues. The CDR3 loop reads CASRSPGGEAFF. The CDR3, as DNA: TGTGCCAGCAGATCCCCCGGAGGTGAAGCTTTCTTT.

The CDR3 nucleotides read TGTGCCAGCAGTTTTCTAGCGACAGATACGCAGTATTTT. This codes for CASSFLATDTQYF. V usage is TRBV7-9 and J usage is TRBJ2-3; D may be TRBD2 (6 bases). This CDR3 region has 13 residues. The germline gives CDR1 SEHNR, CDR2 FQNEAQ (reference sequence). V lost 6 bases, J lost 3 bases, and 10 bases lay in between.

The chain joins TRBV20-1 to TRBJ2-7, with D unresolved. The CDR3 contains 11 residues. Trimming took off 6 bases at V and 3 bases at J, with 9 bases between the two ends. The germline V gene has CDR1 DFQATT and CDR2 SNEGSKA (reference sequence). CDR3 coding DNA: TGCAGTGCAGGAGTAAACTACGAGCAGTACTTC. Amino acids: CSAGVNYEQYF.

The chain links TRBV6-5 to TRBJ1-4, with TRBD1 as a possible D gene (6 bases). Germline values: CDR1 MNHEY, CDR2 SVGAGI. The CDR3 is 14 residues long. Between the trimmed V and J ends, which lost 5 bases and 7 bases, there was a span of 14 bases. CDR3 sequence: CASSKQGFSEKLFF. CDR3 bases: TGTGCCAGCAGTAAACAGGGATTCAGTGAAAAACTGTTTTTT.

This rearrangement joins TRBV7-6 to TRBJ2-4; D might be TRBD2 (5 bases). V lost 5 bases to trimming and J lost 8 bases, with 16 bases between them. Germline V gene sequence: CDR1 SGHVS, CDR2 FNYEAQ. The length of the CDR3 is 14 residues. CDR3 region: CASSPRRGQYIQYF. CDR3 bases: TGTGCCAGCAGCCCCCGAAGAGGGCAATACATTCAGTACTTC.

With respect to this clone: An end of the junction differs from the germline gene, which may be a read error. CDR3 sequence reads: CASSFARGGARSSEQYF. Written as DNA, the CDR3 is TGTGCCAGCAGTTTCGCTCGAGGCGGGGCCCGTTCCTCCGAGCAGTACTTC. The V and J genes are TRBV27 and TRBJ2-7; a weak D match, TRBD2 (6 bases). The V gene's germline CDR1 is MNHEY and CDR2 SMNVEV (reference sequence). The CDR3 runs to 17 residues.

The chain uses TRBV19 and TRBJ1-3, with 8 nucleotides matching TRBD1. CDR1 and CDR2 (germline): LNHDA, SQIVND (reference sequence). V was clipped by 3 bases and J by 13 bases; unmatched bases: 8. There are 13 residues in the CDR3. The CDR3 region is CASSIDRGSEIYF. CDR3 DNA: TGTGCCAGTAGTATCGACAGGGGATCGGAGATATATTTT.

The J gene is TRBJ2-7, the V gene TRBV6-1; 12 bases match TRBD1. J was trimmed by 2 bases and V by 4 bases; bases with no gene match: 6. Looked up from germline, CDR1 is MNHNS and CDR2 is SASEGT. The CDR3 length is 16 residues. DNA of the CDR3: TGTGCCAGCAGTGCTAGGGGGACAGGGGGCGCCTACGAGCAGTACTTC. Protein sequence: CASSARGTGGAYEQYF.

The chain employs TRBV9 and TRBJ2-7, with 8 bases identical to TRBD2. Germline loops: CDR1 SGDLS, CDR2 YYNGEE. V lost 4 bases to trimming and J lost 3 bases; unmatched junction nucleotides: 9. The CDR3 contains 15 residues. The CDR3 sequence: CASSPTLAGYYEQYF. CDR3 nucleotides: TGTGCCAGCAGCCCCACGCTAGCGGGCTACTACGAGCAGTACTTC. The full variable domain, its missing parts supplied by reference TRBV9 and TRBJ2-7, is DSGVTQTPKHLITATGQRVTLRCSPRSGDLSVYWYQQSLDQGLQFLIQYYNGEERAKGNILERFSAQQFPDLHSELNLSSLELGDSALYFCASSPTLAGYYEQYFGPGTRLTVT.

The V call is TRBV6-5, the J call TRBJ2-5, with 10 bases that match TRBD1. The germline V gene encodes CDR1 MNHEY and CDR2 SVGAGI. The V gene end was trimmed by 4 bases and the J gene end by 4 bases; junction bases not matched to a gene: 0. The CDR3 runs 13 residues. CDR3 in amino acids: CASSWDRGETQYF. The CDR3 DNA sequence: TGTGCCAGCAGTTGGGACAGGGGAGAGACCCAGTACTTC.

The chain joins TRBV7-7 to TRBJ2-1, with TRBD2 matching 9 bases. This CDR3 contains 17 residues. With V trimmed by 4 bases and J by 3 bases, 10 bases remained unmatched. The germline gives CDR1 SSHAT, CDR2 FNYEAQ (reference sequence). The CDR3 DNA sequence: TGTGCCAGCAGCTCCTGGCTAGCGGGACCAATCTACAATGAGCAGTTCTTC. It yields the protein CASSSWLAGPIYNEQFF.

The chain links TRBV4-3 to TRBJ1-4, with D unclear. This CDR3 comprises 15 residues. Germline CDR1 and CDR2: LGHNA and YSLEER. V shed 0 bases and J shed 5 bases, with 10 bases lying between them. The CDR3 is CASSQDAGSNEKLFF. The CDR3 DNA reads as TGCGCCAGCAGCCAAGATGCGGGGTCCAATGAAAAACTGTTTTTT.

This sequence joins TRBV7-9 and TRBJ1-6; 8 positions agree with TRBD1. After removal of 5 bases from V and 5 bases from J, the junction contained 8 bases not matched to a gene. The CDR3 is 16 residues long. Per the germline V gene, CDR1 is SEHNR and CDR2 is FQNEAQ (reference sequence). The CDR3 sequence: CASSPAGQGDNSPLHF. CDR3 nucleotides: TGTGCCAGCAGCCCAGCAGGACAGGGAGATAATTCACCCCTCCACTTT.

This clone was seen a few times. The chain employs TRBV25-1 and TRBJ2-5; the match to TRBD2 covers 9 bases. The CDR3 sequence is 16 residues long. V lost 2 bases, J lost 4 bases, and 8 bases stayed unmatched. CDR1 is MGHDK and CDR2 is SYGVNS in the germline V gene. In DNA, the CDR3 is TGTGCCAGCAGTGAAAGTGAAGCGGGGGGTGGAGAGACCCAGTACTTC. This codes for CASSESEAGGGETQYF.

The chain employs TRBV9 and TRBJ2-1, with D unclear. This CDR3 is 16 amino acids long. Trimming took off 0 bases at V and 8 bases at J, with 18 bases between the two ends. Germline V gene sequence: CDR1 SGDLS, CDR2 YYNGEE. The CDR3 coding sequence is TGTGCCAGCAGCGTAGGCGTGGGCGCATGGGTGGATGAGCAGTTCTTC. This sequence encodes CASSVGVGAWVDEQFF.

This sequence joins TRBV5-4 and TRBJ2-1; TRBD2 aligns across 10 bases. This CDR3 region has 16 residues. Germline V CDR1 and CDR2: SGHNT, YYREEE (reference sequence). V dropped 4 bases and J dropped 7; count of bases not matched to a gene: 11. The CDR3: CASSDRTSGGWNEQFF. Written as DNA, the CDR3 is TGTGCCAGCAGCGACCGGACTAGCGGAGGATGGAATGAGCAGTTCTTC.

The chain combines TRBV5-5 with TRBJ2-1; 11 nucleotides line up with TRBD2. Germline V gene sequence: CDR1 SGHKS, CDR2 YYEKEE (reference sequence). The CDR3 spans 15 residues. V gave up 5 bases and J gave up 3 bases; unmatched junction bases: 4. The CDR3 coding sequence is TGTGCCAGCAGGCTCACTAGCGGGAGCTACAATGAGCAGTTCTTC. It codes for CASRLTSGSYNEQFF.

V usage is TRBV27 and J usage is TRBJ2-7, with unresolved D. V was clipped by 2 bases and J by 2 bases, with 19 bases between them. Germline CDR1 and CDR2: MNHEY and SMNVEV (reference sequence). The CDR3 length is 17 residues. CDR3 sequence reads: CASSLSFRWQVPYEQYF. The CDR3 DNA sequence: TGTGCCAGCAGTTTAAGTTTTCGTTGGCAGGTACCCTACGAGCAGTACTTC.

This chain links TRBV5-5 with TRBJ1-4, with D possibly being TRBD1 (6 bases). The V gene's germline CDR1 is SGHKS and CDR2 YYEKEE (reference sequence). The CDR3 runs 15 residues. V lost 5 bases to trimming and J lost 0 bases, with 11 bases between them. CDR3 sequence reads: CASSKSGATNEKLFF. In DNA form, the CDR3 reads TGTGCCAGCAGTAAGTCAGGGGCAACTAATGAAAAACTGTTTTTT. Together with reference TRBV5-5 and TRBJ1-4, the CDR3 gives the full variable domain: DAGVTQSPTHLIKTRGQQVTLRCSPISGHKSVSWYQQVLGQGPQFIFQYYEKEERGRGNFPDRFSARQFPNYSSELNVNALLLGDSALYLCASSKSGATNEKLFFGSGTQLSVL.

The chain couples TRBV11-3 to TRBJ1-2; D is possibly TRBD1 (5 bases). Per germline, CDR1 SGHNT and CDR2 YENEEA. The ends were cut back, 4 bases at V and 3 bases at J, with 18 bases in the middle. CDR3 length: 16 amino acids. The CDR3 DNA sequence: TGTGCCAGCAGCTCAACAAATCGAGACAGTTACTATGGCTACACCTTC. Its protein is CASSSTNRDSYYGYTF.

The chain recombines TRBV7-2 with TRBJ2-5; D might be TRBD2 (6 bases). The germline V and J ends were trimmed by 3 bases and 5 bases, with 16 bases remaining between them. The CDR3 covers 15 residues. Germline assignment: CDR1 SGHTA and CDR2 FQGNSA. CDR3 residues: CASSFSSVSRETQYF. CDR3 DNA sequence: TGTGCCAGCAGCTTTTCTAGCGTCAGTAGGGAGACCCAGTACTTC.

The chain uses TRBV13 and TRBJ1-2, with D perhaps TRBD1 (5 bases). Germline V gene lookup returns CDR1 PRHDT and CDR2 FYEKMQ (reference sequence). V was clipped by 6 bases and J by 3 bases, with 11 bases between them. This CDR3 has 13 residues. CDR3 sequence (DNA): TGTGCCAGCAGTTTCCCCAGGGACTATGGCTACACCTTC. This sequence encodes CASSFPRDYGYTF.

The genes are TRBV30 and TRBJ1-4, with D possibly matching TRBD1 (5 bases). This CDR3 has 15 amino acids. Trimming left V 5 bases short and J 0 bases short, with 13 bases between. Germline V CDR1 and CDR2: GTSNPN, SVGIG (reference sequence). CDR3 sequence (DNA): TGTGCCTGGGGGCGGGGGAGCGCAACTAATGAAAAACTGTTTTTT. Translating gives CAWGRGSATNEKLFF.

J is TRBJ2-1 and V is TRBV25-1; D is perhaps TRBD1 (6 bases). From germline, CDR1 is MGHDK and CDR2 SYGVNS. The V end was cut by 3 bases, the J end by 7 bases, with 10 bases between. CDR3 length: 13 amino acids. CDR3 nucleotides: TGTGCCAGCAGTGAGGGGGCTAGGAATGAGCAGTTCTTC. It codes for CASSEGARNEQFF.

In this sample, this clone turned up a few times. This CDR3 is also generated by other DNA sequences in the sample. The chain combines TRBV11-2 with TRBJ1-1; perhaps TRBD1 as D (6 bases). Trimming took off 2 bases at V and 4 bases at J, with 8 bases between the two ends. This CDR3 has 13 residues. Germline V gene data show CDR1 as SGHAT and CDR2 as FQNNGV. DNA for the CDR3: TGTGCCAGCAGCTTACAAGGGGGCACTGAAGCTTTCTTT. Translated: CASSLQGGTEAFF.

The gene calls are TRBV5-4 and TRBJ1-1; tentatively, D is TRBD1 (5 bases). This CDR3 is 14 amino acids long. Trimming removed 2 bases from V and 2 bases from J, with 10 bases in between. Germline V lookup: CDR1 SGHNT, CDR2 YYREEE (reference sequence). CDR3 protein: CASSFLGLNTEAFF. The DNA for the CDR3 is TGTGCCAGCAGCTTCCTGGGACTTAACACTGAAGCTTTCTTT. Filled out from reference TRBV5-4 and TRBJ1-1, the complete variable domain reads ETGVTQSPTHLIKTRGQQVTLRCSSQSGHNTVSWYQQALGQGPQFIFQYYREEENGRGNFPPRFSGLQFPNYSSELNVNALELDDSALYLCASSFLGLNTEAFFGQGTRLTVV.

The V call is TRBV6-6, the J call TRBJ2-4; D perhaps matches TRBD1 (6 bases). The CDR3 length is 11 residues. Germline V lookup: CDR1 MNHNY, CDR2 SVGAGI (reference sequence). With 11 bases removed from V and 8 bases from J, the gap between germline ends came to 13 bases. CDR3 amino acids: CASSGVDIQYF. CDR3 DNA: TGTGCCTCCTCAGGGGTAGACATTCAGTACTTC.

The rearrangement joins TRBV7-6 to TRBJ2-2; 8 nucleotides match TRBD2. From germline, CDR1 is SGHVS and CDR2 FNYEAQ. The CDR3 is made up of 16 amino acids. J gave up 5 bases and V 4 bases, and 9 bases lay outside the gene matches. The CDR3 bases are TGTGCCAGCAGCTCCGCCGTGGCGGGAGGTACCGGGGAGCTGTTTTTT. It yields the protein CASSSAVAGGTGELFF. The entire variable domain, with the rest obtained from reference TRBV7-6 and TRBJ2-2, is as follows: GAGVSQSPRYKVTKRGQDVALRCDPISGHVSLYWYRQALGQGPEFLTYFNYEAQQDKSGLPNDRFSAERPEGSISTLTIQRTEQRDSAMYRCASSSAVAGGTGELFFGEGSRLTVL.

Concerning this clone: One end of the junction is discordant with germline, which a read error may explain. The gene calls are TRBV7-2 and TRBJ2-1; TRBD2 agrees at 7 bases. CDR1 and CDR2 from the germline V gene are SGHTA and FQGNSA. There are 15 residues in the CDR3. CDR3 region: CASSVAGLSYNEQFF. The CDR3 DNA sequence: TGTGCCAGCAGCGTAGCGGGCCTCTCCTACAATGAGCAGTTCTTC.

This clone was observed a single time. The chain joins TRBV5-1 to TRBJ2-3; 14 nucleotides line up with TRBD2. Losses at the gene ends were 4 bases for V and 3 bases for J; bases not matched to a gene: 4. The CDR3 is 16 amino acids. The germline V gene has CDR1 SGHRS and CDR2 YFSETQ. CDR3 DNA sequence: TGCGCCAGCAGCCCTGGACTAGCGGGGGGAACAGATACGCAGTATTTT. Translated: CASSPGLAGGTDTQYF.

Of note for this clone: One junction end does not reproduce the germline sequence, and a read error may be involved. The chain recombines TRBV10-2 with TRBJ1-2; 7 bases line up with TRBD1. The CDR3 length is 12 residues. Germline lookup yields CDR1 WSHSY and CDR2 SAAADI. The CDR3 coding sequence is TGCGCCAGTAGGGACAGTCACTATGCCTACACCTTC. Its translation is CASRDSHYAYTF.

The rearrangement joins TRBV6-5 to TRBJ2-5, with D tentatively TRBD1 (5 bases). The CDR3 has 12 amino acids. Germline V CDR1 and CDR2: MNHEY, SVGAGI. The germline V and J ends were trimmed by 6 bases and 4 bases, with 9 bases remaining between them. The CDR3 reads CASRGAGETQYF. In DNA, the CDR3 is TGTGCCAGCAGAGGGGCTGGAGAGACCCAGTACTTC.